One sample yielded the 16 T cell receptor beta chains listed below, sequenced in a study of blood T cell repertoires in COVID-19. The assay was immunoSEQ multiplex PCR, and TCRdb's table has in-frame clones only and misses some. The table shows about 180,000 clones, with approximately 86% occurring only once. Source material: peripheral blood. The receptors come from a woman in her thirties with active or convalescent COVID-19.

This rearrangement joins TRBV14 to TRBJ2-7, with 11 bases aligning to TRBD2. Trimming cost V 6 bases and J 4 bases; bases outside gene matches: 2. The CDR3 has 13 residues. Germline assignment: CDR1 SGHDN and CDR2 FVKESK. The CDR3 here is CASRGTSGYEQYF. The CDR3 DNA reads as TGTGCCAGCAGGGGGACTAGCGGATACGAGCAGTACTTC.

This chain connects TRBV30 to TRBJ1-2; 12 bases match TRBD1. Trimming took 3 bases from V and 5 from J; bases not matched to a gene: 7. This CDR3 is built from 15 residues. Germline CDR1 reads GTSNPN; CDR2 reads SVGIG (reference sequence). The DNA for the CDR3 is TGTGCCTGGAGGGGACAGGGGGCTAATGTTTATGGCTACACCTTC. It is translated as CAWRGQGANVYGYTF. Supplemented by reference TRBV30 and TRBJ1-2, the full variable domain reads SQTIHQWPATLVQPVGSPLSLECTVEGTSNPNLYWYRQAAGRGLQLLFYSVGIGQISSEVPQNLSASRPQDRQFILSSKKLLLSDSGFYLCAWRGQGANVYGYTFGSGTRLTVV.

This clone was counted only a few times. The chain has TRBV11-2 and TRBJ2-1; TRBD2 matches at 10 bases. V trimming: 1 base; J trimming: 7 bases; junction bases outside the gene matches: 4. This CDR3 region has 15 residues. From germline, CDR1 is SGHAT and CDR2 FQNNGV. CDR3 nucleotides: TGTGCCAGCAGCTTAGCTAGCGGGAGTCTGAATGAGCAGTTCTTC. Amino acid sequence: CASSLASGSLNEQFF.

On this clone: The sample contains more than one DNA sequence encoding this CDR3. This sequence joins TRBV6-6 and TRBJ2-1, with 7 bases lining up with TRBD1. The length of the CDR3 is 14 residues. V shed 2 bases, J shed 5 bases, and the junction held 3 bases outside the gene matches. Germline-derived CDR1 and CDR2 are MNHNY and SVGAGI (reference sequence). The CDR3 bases are TGTGCCAGCAGTTACCGGGACAGACACAATGAGCAGTTCTTC. Amino acid sequence: CASSYRDRHNEQFF.

The J gene is TRBJ2-1, the V gene TRBV28, with D perhaps TRBD2 (5 bases). In germline, CDR1 is MDHEN, CDR2 SYDVKM. With 5 bases removed from V and 10 bases from J, the gap between germline ends came to 15 bases. CDR3 length equals 13 residues. The CDR3 DNA follows: TGTGCCAGCAGTCCCGGACTTGTGGCCGAGCAGTTCTTC. Protein sequence: CASSPGLVAEQFF.

This rearrangement joins TRBV2 to TRBJ2-7, with D tentatively TRBD1 (5 bases). Trimming shortened V by 7 bases and J by 5 bases, and 15 bases separated the two germline ends. The CDR3 loop spans 13 amino acids. CDR1 and CDR2 (germline): SNHLY, FYNNEI. The CDR3 loop reads CASTDSRVHEQYF. CDR3 sequence (DNA): TGTGCCAGCACGGATAGCAGGGTCCACGAGCAGTACTTC.

This clone came up a few times. The V and J genes are TRBV28 and TRBJ1-5; D is possibly TRBD1 (6 bases). The V gene's germline CDR1 is MDHEN and CDR2 SYDVKM. The CDR3 length is 15 residues. The V and J ends lost 6 bases and 2 bases respectively, with 14 bases between them. This CDR3 is CASRFYRVGNQPQHF. DNA for the CDR3: TGTGCCAGCAGGTTCTACAGGGTTGGCAATCAGCCCCAGCATTTT.

The V gene is TRBV7-9, the J gene TRBJ1-1; unclear D gene. CDR1 SEHNR and CDR2 FQNEAQ come from the germline V gene (reference sequence). CDR3 length equals 14 residues. V dropped 5 bases and J dropped 1 base, with 11 bases sitting between them. In nucleotides, the CDR3 is TGTGCCAGCAGCGGGAGTTGGAGGAACACTGAAGCTTTCTTT. Translated, it gives CASSGSWRNTEAFF.

V usage is TRBV15 and J usage is TRBJ2-1, with a tentative D call TRBD1 (6 bases). Trimming took 3 bases from V and 15 from J, leaving 24 bases between them. The CDR3 loop spans 15 amino acids. Germline assignment: CDR1 LNHNV and CDR2 YYDKDF (reference sequence). Here the CDR3 DNA reads TGTGCCACCAGCAGGGAAAGGACAGCCTACACGGGTCCGTTCTTC. As protein: CATSRERTAYTGPFF.

This chain links TRBV5-1 with TRBJ1-3; TRBD1 aligns across 9 bases. V trimming: 0 bases; J trimming: 0 bases; junction bases outside the gene matches: 7. Germline-derived CDR1 and CDR2 are SGHRS and YFSETQ. The length of the CDR3 is 18 residues. In nucleotides, the CDR3 is TGCGCCAGCAGCTTGGTAGGGACAGGGTCTCCCTCTGGAAACACCATATATTTT. Translation: CASSLVGTGSPSGNTIYF.

The genes are TRBV9 and TRBJ2-2, with 8 nucleotides matching TRBD2. The J segment lost 3 bases and the V segment lost 0 bases, leaving 7 bases of the junction unmatched. Per the germline V gene, CDR1 is SGDLS and CDR2 is YYNGEE. The CDR3 has 17 amino acids. The DNA of the CDR3 is TGTGCCAGCAGCGTAGAAGACGGGAGGGCCGACACCGGGGAGCTGTTTTTT. Translated: CASSVEDGRADTGELFF.

V usage is TRBV28 and J usage is TRBJ1-2, with 10 bases lining up with TRBD1. V was clipped by 6 bases and J by 4 bases; unmatched bases: 5. Germline V gives CDR1 MDHEN, CDR2 SYDVKM. The CDR3 is 14 amino acids. The CDR3, as DNA: TGTGCCAGCAGGACGACAGGGGGCTTCTATGGCTACACCTTC. This encodes CASRTTGGFYGYTF.

The chain has TRBV3-1 (or the pseudogene TRBV3-2) and TRBJ1-1; no clear D. Trimming cost V 0 bases and J 3 bases, with 11 bases left between them. The CDR3 is 15 amino acids. Germline assignment: CDR1 LGHDT and CDR2 YNNKEL (reference sequence). CDR3 residues: CASSQEFELYTEAFF. The CDR3 coding sequence is TGTGCCAGCAGCCAAGAGTTCGAACTCTACACTGAAGCTTTCTTT.

The chain links TRBV27 to TRBJ2-7; 11 positions match TRBD1. The ends lost 2 bases at V and 5 bases at J; junction bases unmatched: 5. This CDR3 has 15 residues. CDR1 and CDR2 (germline): MNHEY, SMNVEV (reference sequence). The CDR3 spells CASSLKGQGGHEQYF. CDR3 nucleotides: TGTGCCAGCAGTTTAAAGGGACAGGGGGGACACGAGCAGTACTTC.

This rearrangement joins TRBV19 to TRBJ1-4; no definite D call. The ends were cut back, 5 bases at V and 0 bases at J, with 13 bases in the middle. The CDR3 totals 16 residues. In germline, CDR1 is LNHDA, CDR2 SQIVND (reference sequence). CDR3 DNA: TGTGCCAGTAGTTACTCCCCCCGTGCAACTAATGAAAAACTGTTTTTT. The encoded protein is CASSYSPRATNEKLFF.

Concerning this clone: The germline gene is not matched at one end of the junction; a read error may be the cause. The chain has TRBV7-7 and TRBJ2-5, with 14 bases lining up with TRBD2. The CDR3 is made up of 15 amino acids. Germline CDR1 reads SSHAT; CDR2 reads FNYEAQ (reference sequence). The CDR3 region is CASSLGLAGAETQYF. CDR3 sequence (DNA): TGTGCTAGCAGCTTGGGACTAGCGGGAGCAGAGACCCAGTACTTC. Using reference TRBV7-7 and TRBJ2-5 for the parts outside the CDR3, the full variable domain is GAGVSQSPRYKVTKRGQDVTLRCDPISSHATLYWYQQALGQGPEFLTYFNYEAQPDKSGLPSDRFSAERPEGSISTLTIQRTEQRDSAMYRCASSLGLAGAETQYFGPGTRLLVL.